The 20 T cell receptor beta chains below were found in one sample sequenced in a study of metastatic and nonmetastatic thyroid tumors. TCRdb reprocessed the PCR reads via MiXCR. The data contain approximately 4,500 clones, about 37% of them singletons. All patients were treatment-naive before thyroid surgery. The source material was adjacent normal tissue. The source of these receptors is a male donor with papillary thyroid cancer or a benign thyroid nodule (not recorded which). Some clones in this sample may be carry-over from other donors' samples.

In its sample, this clone was seen many times. With a much larger clone just one base away, this may be a read error. The sample has other DNA sequences that encode this CDR3 too. V is TRBV2 and J is TRBJ1-3; TRBD1 aligns across 9 bases. The CDR3 consists of 12 residues. Germline CDR1 SNHLY, CDR2 FYNNEI. The CDR3 loop is CASRDRGYTIYF. In nucleotides, the CDR3 is TGTGCCAGCAGGGACAGGGGCTACACCATATACTTT.

The V gene is TRBV12-3 or TRBV12-4, the J gene TRBJ1-2, with 8 nucleotides matching TRBD1. The J segment lost 8 bases and the V segment lost 6 bases, leaving 5 bases of the junction unmatched. The CDR3 is 12 residues long. The CDR3 DNA is TGTGCCAGCAGCGGGACAGGATTCGGCTACACCTTC. Residues: CASSGTGFGYTF.

The chain couples TRBV5-1 to TRBJ2-7, with 8 bases aligning to TRBD2. Trimming at V came to 1 base and at J to 0 bases, leaving 0 bases not matched to a gene. The germline gives CDR1 SGHRS, CDR2 YFSETQ. This CDR3 comprises 14 residues. CDR3 region: CASSLSGSSYEQYF. In DNA, the CDR3 is TGCGCCAGCAGCTTGAGCGGGAGCTCCTACGAGCAGTACTTC.

In its sample, this clone is medium-sized (0.01 to 0.1%). The V and J genes are TRBV15 and TRBJ1-3, with 11 bases lining up with TRBD1. The V gene's germline CDR1 is LNHNV and CDR2 YYDKDF (reference sequence). With V trimmed by 2 bases and J by 0 bases, 12 bases remained unmatched. This CDR3 region has 20 residues. Here the CDR3 reads CATSRNRTGGTPFSGNTIYF. CDR3 DNA sequence: TGTGCCACCAGCAGAAACCGGACAGGGGGCACACCCTTCTCTGGAAACACCATATATTTT.

The J gene is TRBJ2-5, the V gene TRBV28, with D possibly being TRBD2 (5 bases). V lost 5 bases to trimming and J lost 7 bases, with 14 bases between them. The CDR3 is 13 residues long. Germline CDR1 reads MDHEN; CDR2 reads SYDVKM. The CDR3 loop reads CASSADSDGTQYF. CDR3 nucleotides: TGTGCCAGCAGTGCGGACTCCGACGGGACCCAGTACTTC.

Sample share makes this clone medium-sized (0.01 to 0.1%). The V and J genes are TRBV28 and TRBJ1-5; D uncertain. Per germline, CDR1 MDHEN and CDR2 SYDVKM. With 3 bases removed from V and 0 bases from J, the gap between germline ends came to 15 bases. CDR3 length: 17 residues. The DNA for the CDR3 is TGTGCCAGCAGTTTTAGGGAACTCAGGTCTAGCAATCAGCCCCAGCATTTT. Protein product: CASSFRELRSSNQPQHF.

This clone ranks as large. The chain has TRBV6-1 and TRBJ1-2; 8 bases match TRBD1. CDR1 and CDR2 from the germline V gene are MNHNS and SASEGT. The length of the CDR3 is 15 residues. V gave up 5 bases and J gave up 0 bases; unmatched junction bases: 5. CDR3 in amino acids: CASSWLQGANYGYTF. Written as DNA, the CDR3 is TGTGCCAGCAGTTGGTTACAGGGGGCTAACTATGGCTACACCTTC.

This rearrangement joins TRBV30 to TRBJ1-1; D uncertain. CDR1 is GTSNPN and CDR2 is SVGIG in the germline V gene (reference sequence). CDR3 length: 11 amino acids. V was shortened by 5 bases and J by 7 bases, with 11 bases between the two germline ends. The CDR3 region is CAWQRGDEAFF. The CDR3 DNA sequence: TGTGCCTGGCAACGGGGTGATGAAGCTTTCTTT.

This clone is large (0.1 to 1%) by share. J is TRBJ1-2 and V is TRBV2, with 7 positions matching TRBD1. Germline-derived CDR1 and CDR2 are SNHLY and FYNNEI. J was trimmed by 4 bases and V by 1 base; bases with no gene match: 6. The CDR3 is 15 amino acids. CDR3 sequence reads: CASSEVDRKLYGYTF. For the CDR3, the DNA is TGTGCCAGCAGTGAAGTGGACAGGAAACTCTATGGCTACACCTTC.

The chain combines TRBV20-1 with TRBJ2-7; 9 bases line up with TRBD2. The length of the CDR3 is 16 residues. Germline V CDR1 and CDR2: DFQATT, SNEGSKA (reference sequence). V lost 0 bases, J lost 2 bases, and 8 bases stayed unmatched. The CDR3 reads CSARDNRAGGTYEQYF. Here the CDR3 DNA reads TGCAGTGCTAGAGACAATCGAGCGGGAGGCACCTACGAGCAGTACTTC.

This clone counts as large (0.1 to 1%). The CDR3 region is CASKGVSYEQYF. The DNA for the CDR3 is TGTGCCAGCAAGGGCGTTTCCTACGAGCAGTACTTC. The genes are TRBV6-1 and TRBJ2-7, with D unresolved. The V gene lost 7 bases and the J gene lost 1 base, with 8 bases spanning the gap. Germline CDR1 MNHNS, CDR2 SASEGT. This CDR3 is 12 amino acids long.

The chain employs TRBV4-1 and TRBJ2-3, with TRBD2 as a possible D gene (5 bases). The CDR3 runs to 17 residues. The germline gives CDR1 MGHRA, CDR2 YSYEKL. V was cut by 1 base and J by 4 bases, with 18 bases left in between. The CDR3 nucleotides are TGCGCCAGCAGCCAAGCCGACTGGCGGAGCGGAGCAGATACGCAGTATTTT. The encoded protein is CASSQADWRSGADTQYF.

The V call is TRBV18, the J call TRBJ1-1; D call uncertain. The CDR3 contains 12 residues. Germline-derived CDR1 and CDR2 are KGHSH and LQKENI. The V end lost 2 bases, the J end lost 4 bases, and 5 bases lay between the germline ends. In DNA form, the CDR3 reads TGTGCCAGCTCACCAAGCATCACTGAAGCTTTCTTT. Protein: CASSPSITEAFF.

The chain carries TRBV4-1 and TRBJ2-7; TRBD2 matches 13 bases. Germline loops: CDR1 MGHRA, CDR2 YSYEKL. The CDR3 has 16 amino acids. The J segment lost 10 bases and the V segment lost 2 bases, leaving 11 bases of the junction unmatched. The CDR3 region is CASSQLWTSGSRDQYF. The CDR3 DNA is TGCGCCAGCAGCCAATTATGGACTAGCGGGAGCAGAGATCAGTACTTC.

The chain combines TRBV4-2 with TRBJ1-2; 9 bases match TRBD1. The germline CDR1 and CDR2 sequences are LGHNA and YNFKEQ. Trimming removed 1 base from V and 6 bases from J; junction bases left unmatched: 12. The CDR3 sequence is 17 residues long. The CDR3 loop reads CASSQVGHRGPEDGYTF. For the CDR3, the DNA is TGTGCCAGCAGCCAAGTGGGCCACAGGGGGCCCGAGGATGGCTACACCTTC.

This chain uses TRBV20-1 with TRBJ2-3; 7 positions match TRBD2. CDR1 and CDR2 from the germline V gene are DFQATT and SNEGSKA (reference sequence). J was trimmed by 7 bases and V by 6 bases; bases with no gene match: 7. CDR3 length equals 12 residues. CDR3 in amino acids: CSAQERGHTQYF. The CDR3 region has the DNA TGCAGTGCCCAAGAGCGGGGACATACGCAGTATTTT.

This clone is categorized as medium-sized (0.01 to 0.1%). The chain has TRBV19 and TRBJ1-1; no reliable D call. Germline loops: CDR1 LNHDA, CDR2 SQIVND (reference sequence). The CDR3 has 14 residues. The V end was cut by 3 bases, the J end by 1 base, with 9 bases between. The CDR3 protein is CASSIGSGNTEAFF. CDR3 sequence (DNA): TGTGCCAGTAGTATTGGATCGGGGAACACTGAAGCTTTCTTT.

In its sample, this clone is medium-sized (0.01 to 0.1%). The rearrangement links TRBV4-1 to TRBJ1-4, with 10 bases that match TRBD1. The CDR3 extends over 16 amino acids. Germline CDR1 is MGHRA and CDR2 is YSYEKL. V shed 5 bases and J 8 bases; nucleotides not matched to a gene: 11. The CDR3 region is CASSYGHGTGEEKLFF. The CDR3 DNA is TGCGCCAGCAGCTACGGACACGGGACAGGGGAAGAAAAACTGTTTTTT.

This clone was seen a few times. This chain uses TRBV6-1 with TRBJ1-2; D is unresolved. The germline gives CDR1 MNHNS, CDR2 SASEGT. The CDR3 covers 17 residues. The V and J ends lost 6 bases and 1 base respectively, with 21 bases between them. The CDR3 loop reads CASRPRTGANINYGYTF. CDR3 coding DNA: TGTGCCAGCAGACCCCGAACGGGCGCGAATATTAACTATGGCTACACCTTC.

By share of the sample, this clone is large. J is TRBJ2-2 and V is TRBV6-6; TRBD1 aligns across 8 bases. The germline CDR1 and CDR2 sequences are MNHNY and SVGAGI (reference sequence). Trimming cost V 0 bases and J 7 bases; bases outside gene matches: 1. The CDR3 extends over 14 amino acids. CDR3 DNA: TGTGCCAGCAGTTACTCGACAGGGGTCGGGGAGCTGTTTTTT. This encodes CASSYSTGVGELFF.